The T cell receptor beta chain described here comes from a study of human T cells and chemical hapten exposure. Study as a whole: Upper-back patches of 0.01% DPC were read at 6 days. Findings of the study overall: Expanded TCRs clustered into significantly more large CDR3 similarity groups than controls, the analysis revealed.

As to this clonotype: Its antigen is as yet unknown.

CDR1 and CDR2 (germline): SGHTA, FQGNSA. After removal of 3 bases from V and 4 bases from J, the junction contained 19 bases not matched to a gene. The CDR3 has 19 residues. Unique molecular identifiers were attached to individual cDNA molecules within the library. TCRdb re-called the RACE reads with MiXCR, one entry per CDR3 protein. This sample has 150,000 to 200,000 distinct CDR3 sequences, with under 25% found just once. The sample's time point: patch test 3, about 24 weeks after DPC sensitization. Treatment given: therapeutic diphenylcyclopropenone sensitization with weekly scalp DPC. Sequencing used whole blood, obtained in connection with sensitization to the hapten diphenylcyclopropenone (DPC). The clonotype originates from a woman aged 40-49 years with alopecia areata. Some clones in this sample may be carry-over from other donors' samples. The chain is built from TRBV7-2 and TRBJ2-5, with 8 bases that match TRBD2. As DNA, the CDR3 is TGTGCCAGCAGCTTTGGTGCCACGGGAGCGGGAGTTATTGGAGAGACCCAGTACTTC. This translates into CASSFGATGAGVIGETQYF.